These T cell receptor beta chains were read from a single sample in a study of T cells in Graves' hyperthyroidism and ophthalmopathy. TCRdb analysed the multiplex PCR reads with MiXCR anew, one entry per CDR3 protein. The sample contains 800,000 or so distinct CDR3 sequences, roughly 40% of which appear only once. Sequencing was carried out using blood. The source is a man younger than 35 with Graves' hyperthyroidism. Each CDR3 is given with its conserved first and last residue. The D gene is left open where the match is weak. Size is stated for part of the rows, as once, few or many counts, or as a class when the clone is expanded.

D gene | J gene | V gene | clone size | CDR3 length | CDR3 DNA | CDR3 protein
- | TRBJ2-2 | TRBV19 | few | 15 | TGTGCCAGTAACGGGGCAGGCCTCTTCACCGGGGAGCTGTTTTTT | CASNGAGLFTGELFF
- | TRBJ2-7 | TRBV2 | few | 17 | TGTGCCAGCAGTGAAGCGCTTAGGGGCACTAGCTCCTACGAGCAGTACTTC | CASSEALRGTSSYEQYF
- | TRBJ2-5 | TRBV7-9 | - | 15 | TGTGCCAACAGCTTAGAGTGGGCATGGGGAGGTACGCAGTACTTC | CANSLEWAWGGTQYF
- | TRBJ1-1 | TRBV15 | many | 12 | TGTGCCACCAGCAGACCGGGGATGAAAGCTTTCTTT | CATSRPGMKAFF
TRBD1 | TRBJ1-3 | TRBV7-2 | - | 17 | TGTGCCAGCAGTGGAATAACAGGGGCCTACTCTGGAAACACCATATATTTT | CASSGITGAYSGNTIYF
- | TRBJ1-6 | TRBV10-3 | many | 15 | TGTGCCATCACCAAGACCCAAGCAGGGGATTCACCCCTCCACTTT | CAITKTQAGDSPLHF
- | TRBJ1-6 | TRBV10-3 | few | 17 | TGTGCCAGCACCTACCTGGGGGCGAGGGCGGTCAATTCACCCCTCCACTTT | CASTYLGARAVNSPLHF
- | TRBJ1-3 | TRBV5-1 | few | 15 | TGCGCCAGCTCGCCGGGGATAAGCAATGGAAACACCATATATTTT | CASSPGISNGNTIYF
- | TRBJ1-6 | TRBV5-1 | many | 15 | TGCGCCAGCAGTTTCACAGGGCAGTATAATTCACCCCTCCACTTT | CASSFTGQYNSPLHF
- | TRBJ2-7 | TRBV20-1 | - | 12 | TGCAGTGCTAGTGGGCCTCGCTACGAGCAGTACTTC | CSASGPRYEQYF
TRBD2 | TRBJ2-5 | TRBV25-1 | - | 14 | TGTGCCAGCAGACTAGCGGGGGGTCGGGAGACCCAGTACTTC | CASRLAGGRETQYF
- | TRBJ2-7 | TRBV30 | - | 15 | TGTGCCTGGAGTCCCCGGACTATCAACGAGCACGAGCAGTACTTC | CAWSPRTINEHEQYF
TRBD1 | TRBJ2-7 | TRBV5-8 | few | 14 | TGTGCCAGCAGCTTAACAGGGGCTACGAGCGAGCAGTACTTC | CASSLTGATSEQYF
- | TRBJ2-1 | TRBV11-1 | - | 15 | TGTGCCAGCAGCCAGGGACCACCCTACCCCACTGAGCAGTTCTTC | CASSQGPPYPTEQFF
- | TRBJ1-2 | TRBV5-6 | few | 15 | TGTGCCAGCAGCAGTTCCGGGGCCGGAGCCGATGGCTACACCTTC | CASSSSGAGADGYTF
- | TRBJ2-2 | TRBV12-3/TRBV12-4 | few | 13 | TGTGCCAGCAGTTTACACGAGGCCGGGGAGCTGTTTTTT | CASSLHEAGELFF
- | TRBJ1-3 | TRBV2 | many | 15 | TGTGCCAGCAGTGATCGATGGTGGCAAGGAAACACCATATATTTT | CASSDRWWQGNTIYF
- | TRBJ1-1 | TRBV4-1 | - | 14 | TGCGCCAGCAGCCAAGCAACGCCGAACACTGAAGCTTTCTTT | CASSQATPNTEAFF
- | TRBJ1-1 | TRBV29-1 | many | 14 | TGCAGCGGTTCCAGGGGAGTGGGTGGCACTGAAGCTTTCTTT | CSGSRGVGGTEAFF
- | TRBJ1-1 | TRBV11-1 | - | 16 | TGTGCCAGCAGCTTAGCTGGACGGATGTCGAACACTGAAGCTTTCTTT | CASSLAGRMSNTEAFF
- | TRBJ1-5 | TRBV5-6 | many | 15 | TGTGCCAGCAGCTTGTTCACCAGCCCAAATCAGCCCCAGCATTTT | CASSLFTSPNQPQHF
TRBD1 | TRBJ2-7 | TRBV20-1 | few | 13 | TGCAGTGGTGGACAGGGGGTATCCTACGAGCAGTACTTC | CSGGQGVSYEQYF
- | TRBJ1-5 | TRBV20-1 | - | 16 | TGCAGTGCTAGAGATCAATCGGGACTTAGCAATCAGCCCCAGCATTTT | CSARDQSGLSNQPQHF
- | TRBJ1-2 | TRBV19 | many | 15 | TGTGCCAGTAGTGTTCCAGGGGTAACTAACTATGGCTACACCTTC | CASSVPGVTNYGYTF
- | TRBJ1-3 | TRBV9 | many | 14 | TGTGCCAGCAGCGCCCGGACGGGCAAGGGGACCATATATTTT | CASSARTGKGTIYF
- | TRBJ2-2 | TRBV29-1 | many | 13 | TGCAGCGTCGGGACCCGTCACACCGGGGAGCTGTTTTTT | CSVGTRHTGELFF
TRBD2 | TRBJ2-7 | TRBV7-9 | few | 17 | TGTGCCAGCAGTTCACAGAGGGGACTAGAGAGCTCCTACGAGCAGTACTTC | CASSSQRGLESSYEQYF
- | TRBJ2-5 | TRBV7-2 | few | 13 | TGTGCCAGCAGCTTTGAGAGCTGGGAGACCCAGTACTTC | CASSFESWETQYF
- | TRBJ1-6 | TRBV10-3 | - | 14 | TGTGCCATCAGGGAAAGCTCCTATAATTCACCCCTCCACTTT | CAIRESSYNSPLHF
- | TRBJ2-7 | TRBV10-3 | many | 13 | TGTGCCATCAGTTTTACTGTCTCCTACGAGCAGTACTTC | CAISFTVSYEQYF
TRBD1 | TRBJ2-6 | TRBV19 | - | 17 | TGTGCCAGTAGCTCAACAGGGGGCAACTCTGGGGCCAACGTCCTGACTTTC | CASSSTGGNSGANVLTF
- | TRBJ1-1 | TRBV9 | many | 13 | TGTGCCAGCAGCCCCCTTTTAGCCGCTGAAGCTTTCTTT | CASSPLLAAEAFF
- | TRBJ2-7 | TRBV29-1 | many | 12 | TGCAGCGTTGAAGTGACGGACTACGAGCAGTACTTC | CSVEVTDYEQYF
- | TRBJ1-1 | TRBV20-1 | - | 15 | TGCAGTGCTGGGGGGCTCAAGGGCATGAACACTGAAGCTTTCTTT | CSAGGLKGMNTEAFF
- | TRBJ1-4 | TRBV5-5 | - | 16 | TGTGCCAGCAGCTTGGGACCCCCGAACACTAATGAAAAACTGTTTTTT | CASSLGPPNTNEKLFF
- | TRBJ2-7 | TRBV20-1 | few | 15 | TGCAGTGCTAGTCCCCCGCTGGCGTGGTCCTACGAGCAGTACTTC | CSASPPLAWSYEQYF
- | TRBJ2-5 | TRBV7-2 | - | 13 | TGTGCCAGCAGCTTATACTACCAAGAGACCCAGTACTTC | CASSLYYQETQYF
TRBD1 | TRBJ1-6 | TRBV6-1 | - | 16 | TGTGCCAGCAGTCAGGGGGACCGACATGTTAATTCACCCCTCCACTTT | CASSQGDRHVNSPLHF
- | TRBJ1-3 | TRBV11-2 | many | 15 | TGTGCCAGCAGTCCCTTCTCTAACTCTGGAAACACCATATATTTT | CASSPFSNSGNTIYF
- | TRBJ1-3 | TRBV6-5 | once | 15 | TGTGCCAGCAGTTACGGGGGAGGCACTGGAAACACCATATATTTT | CASSYGGGTGNTIYF
TRBD2 | TRBJ2-2 | TRBV28 | - | 17 | TGTGCCAGCAGTCCCCGGACTAGCGGGAAGTGGACCGGGGAGCTGTTTTTT | CASSPRTSGKWTGELFF
- | TRBJ2-7 | TRBV28 | - | 11 | TGTGCCAGCAGACATCAATACGAGCAGTACTTC | CASRHQYEQYF
- | TRBJ1-2 | TRBV12-5 | - | 13 | TGTGCTAGTGGCCCCCGGGGCAGGAGTGGCTACACCTTC | CASGPRGRSGYTF
- | TRBJ1-3 | TRBV10-3 | - | 14 | TGTGCCAGCAGCCCGACTTTAGGCGGAAACACCATATATTTT | CASSPTLGGNTIYF
TRBD1 | TRBJ2-1 | TRBV7-9 | - | 15 | TGTGCCAGCAGCCTACAGGGGAAGATGAGGAATGAGCAGTTCTTC | CASSLQGKMRNEQFF
- | TRBJ2-7 | TRBV2 | - | 14 | TGTGCCAGCAGTGATCGGGCGGACCTCTACGAGCAGTACTTC | CASSDRADLYEQYF
TRBD2 | TRBJ2-5 | TRBV29-1 | many | 13 | TGCAGCGCCGAGACTAGCGGCGAAGAGACCCAGTACTTC | CSAETSGEETQYF
- | TRBJ2-7 | TRBV7-9 | once | 12 | TGTGCCAGTAGTCAAAACAAGGACGAGCAGTACTTC | CASSQNKDEQYF
- | TRBJ2-7 | TRBV6-1 | - | 15 | TGTGCCAGCTCACCCCCCAGGGGCGGACGCTACGAGCAGTACTTC | CASSPPRGGRYEQYF
- | TRBJ1-2 | TRBV24-1 | few | 14 | TGTGCCACCTCAAGTGGCAGCGGATCCCTCATCTACACCTTC | CATSSGSGSLIYTF
- | TRBJ2-6 | TRBV7-2 | - | 15 | TGTGCCAGCAGCATGGAGGGGGCGCGGGGCAACGTCCTGACTTTC | CASSMEGARGNVLTF
- | TRBJ1-5 | TRBV6-2/TRBV6-3 | many | 12 | TGTGCCAGCAGCTGGCCTGGTCAGCCCCAGCATTTT | CASSWPGQPQHF